Listed below are T cell receptor beta chains from one sample, sequenced in a study of blood T cell repertoires in COVID-19. TCRdb's table, derived via immunoSEQ multiplex PCR, lists solely in-frame clones and lacks some. The sample consists of more than 150,000 clones, 80% to 90% of them appearing once. Material for sequencing was peripheral blood. Receptor source: a woman at least 80 years old with COVID-19, enrolled during active disease. CDR3s include the opening cysteine and the closing phenylalanine or tryptophan. Each record gives: V gene, J gene, clone size, D gene, CDR3 protein, CDR3 DNA. The D gene is left open where the match is weak. Clone size, where shown, is once, few, many, or a class for clones that have expanded.

>TRBV5-1|TRBJ1-2|few|TRBD1
CASSLWTGAPNYGYTF
TGCGCCAGCAGCTTGTGGACAGGGGCACCGAACTATGGCTACACCTTC
>TRBV19|TRBJ2-7|few|TRBD1
CASSLRGPGEQYF
TGTGCCAGTAGCCTCAGGGGGCCAGGGGAGCAGTACTTC
>TRBV6-6|TRBJ1-2|.|.
CASSRREGYTF
TGTGCCAGCAGCCGACGAGAAGGCTACACCTTC
>TRBV11-3|TRBJ2-1|once|.
CASSLDLSPGEQFF
TGTGCCAGCAGCTTAGATCTCTCCCCGGGTGAGCAGTTCTTC
>TRBV7-3|TRBJ2-2|.|.
CASSPGGIRAGELFF
TGTGCCAGCAGCCCAGGGGGGATTAGGGCCGGGGAGCTGTTTTTT
>TRBV7-6|TRBJ1-4|.|TRBD1
CASSLFGQGGEKLFF
TGTGCCAGCAGCTTATTTGGACAGGGGGGCGAAAAACTGTTTTTT
>TRBV7-8|TRBJ2-1|.|.
CASSLQVSNEQFF
TGTGCCAGCAGCCTACAGGTGAGCAATGAGCAGTTCTTC
>TRBV2|TRBJ1-1|.|TRBD1
CASSELRGDTEAFF
TGTGCCAGCAGTGAACTCAGGGGGGACACTGAAGCTTTCTTT
>TRBV7-2|TRBJ2-7|.|.
CASSFGAHSSYEQYF
TGTGCCAGCAGCTTCGGAGCTCACTCCTCCTACGAGCAGTACTTC
>TRBV3-1/TRBV3-2|TRBJ1-2|few|.
CASSQRNERRGYGYTF
TGTGCCAGCAGCCAAAGGAACGAGAGGCGGGGCTATGGCTACACCTTC
>TRBV3-1/TRBV3-2|TRBJ2-2|.|TRBD2
CASSQVGTSGGTGELFF
TGCGCCAGCAGCCAAGTTGGGACTAGCGGGGGCACCGGGGAGCTGTTTTTT
>TRBV9|TRBJ2-1|.|.
CASSVGHWNEQFF
TGTGCCAGCAGCGTAGGGCATTGGAATGAGCAGTTCTTC
>TRBV28|TRBJ2-5|.|.
CASLTQSGLPSQETQYF
TGTGCCAGCTTAACCCAGTCTGGCCTTCCATCGCAAGAGACCCAGTACTTC
>TRBV5-8|TRBJ1-2|.|.
CASSLGVTGSYTF
TGTGCCAGCAGCTTGGGGGTAACAGGGAGCTACACCTTC
>TRBV7-9|TRBJ1-2|.|TRBD1
CASNRDRYNYGYTF
TGTGCCAGCAACCGGGACAGATATAACTATGGCTACACCTTC
>TRBV19|TRBJ1-1|.|.
CASTMYRGLRNTEAFF
TGTGCCAGTACCATGTATCGGGGATTACGGAACACTGAAGCTTTCTTT
>TRBV19|TRBJ1-1|few|TRBD1
CASSRTGGPDTEAFF
TGTGCCAGTAGTAGGACAGGGGGCCCGGACACTGAAGCTTTCTTT
>TRBV6-6|TRBJ1-4|.|.
CASRDAGANEKLFF
TGTGCCAGCAGGGACGCAGGGGCGAATGAAAAACTGTTTTTT
>TRBV19|TRBJ1-6|.|.
CASSLARGAGNSPLHF
TGTGCCAGTAGTCTCGCCAGGGGCGCCGGCAATTCACCCCTCCACTTT
>TRBV2|TRBJ2-3|.|TRBD2
CASQLAHSTDTQYF
TGTGCCAGCCAACTAGCGCATAGCACAGATACGCAGTATTTT
>TRBV7-6|TRBJ1-1|medium-sized|.
CASSLDRNTEAFF
TGTGCCAGCAGCTTAGACAGGAACACTGAAGCTTTCTTT
>TRBV6-6|TRBJ2-1|.|.
CASSSGLEQFF
TGTGCCAGCAGTAGCGGATTAGAGCAGTTCTTC
>TRBV5-1|TRBJ2-2|.|TRBD1
CASSTGQGLNTGELFF
TGCGCCAGCAGCACGGGACAGGGGTTGAACACCGGGGAGCTGTTTTTT
>TRBV5-4|TRBJ1-2|.|.
CASSSSFGGYTF
TGTGCCAGCAGCTCCAGTTTCGGGGGCTACACCTTC
>TRBV18|TRBJ1-5|.|.
CASSPMAGSNQPQHF
TGTGCCAGCTCACCCATGGCAGGGAGCAATCAGCCCCAGCATTTT
>TRBV13|TRBJ1-2|.|.
CASSLKTRAYGYTF
TGTGCCAGCAGCTTAAAAACGCGGGCCTATGGCTACACCTTC
>TRBV7-9|TRBJ1-6|.|.
CASSLRQSSYNSPLHF
TGTGCCAGCAGCTTAAGACAAAGCTCCTATAATTCACCCCTCCACTTT
>TRBV7-2|TRBJ2-7|.|TRBD2
CASSLVGGGNSYEQYF
TGTGCCAGCAGCTTAGTGGGCGGGGGGAATTCCTACGAGCAGTACTTC
>TRBV10-3|TRBJ1-2|.|TRBD1
CAISPGQGYYGYTF
TGTGCCATCAGCCCGGGACAGGGCTACTATGGCTACACCTTC
>TRBV6-2/TRBV6-3|TRBJ2-2|once|.
CASSYGLGGTTGELFF
TGTGCCAGCAGTTACGGGCTCGGGGGAACCACCGGGGAGCTGTTTTTT
>TRBV21-1|TRBJ1-1|few|.
CALTGRVTEAFF
TGTGCCCTGACAGGGAGAGTAACTGAAGCTTTCTTT
>TRBV5-1|TRBJ2-5|.|.
CASSTQETQYF
TGCGCCAGCAGCACACAAGAGACCCAGTACTTC
>TRBV12-5|TRBJ2-1|.|.
CAEPGQGPFF
TGTGCGGAGCCGGGACAAGGGCCCTTCTTC
>TRBV25-1|TRBJ1-2|.|TRBD1
CASSDPGQGNYGYTF
TGTGCCAGCAGTGACCCAGGACAGGGGAACTATGGCTACACCTTC
>TRBV7-8|TRBJ2-1|few|TRBD1
CASSQGVPSYNEQFF
TGTGCCAGCAGCCAGGGGGTTCCTTCCTACAATGAGCAGTTCTTC
>TRBV15|TRBJ1-2|.|.
CATSRTSAPYGYTF
TGTGCCACCAGCCGGACATCTGCCCCATATGGCTACACCTTC
>TRBV28|TRBJ1-6|once|.
CASSLRRGSPLHF
TGTGCCAGCAGTTTACGGAGAGGATCACCCCTCCACTTT
>TRBV3-1/TRBV3-2|TRBJ1-2|.|.
CASSQMADYGYTF
TGTGCCAGCAGCCAAATGGCAGACTATGGCTACACCTTC
>TRBV29-1|TRBJ2-1|.|TRBD2
CSVITSGFYNEQFF
TGCAGCGTTATAACTAGCGGATTTTACAATGAGCAGTTCTTC
>TRBV5-1|TRBJ2-7|.|.
CASSLGGTYNYEQYF
TGCGCCAGCAGCTTGGGTGGGACTTATAACTACGAGCAGTACTTC
>TRBV19|TRBJ1-5|few|.
CASRLGRGDQPQHF
TGTGCCAGTAGGCTCGGCAGGGGCGACCAGCCCCAGCATTTT
>TRBV25-1|TRBJ1-2|.|.
CASSESGKGLNYGYTF
TGTGCCAGCAGTGAATCTGGCAAGGGGCTAAACTATGGCTACACCTTC
>TRBV7-3|TRBJ1-3|.|.
CASSLRGLEYF
TGTGCCAGCAGCCTAAGGGGACTCGAATATTTT
>TRBV19|TRBJ2-2|once|TRBD1
CASGRQGSGELFF
TGTGCCAGTGGTCGACAGGGTAGCGGGGAGCTGTTTTTT
>TRBV27|TRBJ1-2|few|.
CASGGWSTNYGYTF
TGTGCCAGCGGGGGGTGGAGCACTAACTATGGCTACACCTTC
>TRBV6-5|TRBJ1-2|.|TRBD1
CASKPGQVFGYTF
TGTGCCAGCAAACCGGGACAGGTTTTTGGCTACACCTTC
>TRBV12-3/TRBV12-4|TRBJ2-3|few|.
CASSRDTDTQYF
TGTGCCAGCAGTCGGGACACAGATACGCAGTATTTT
>TRBV7-9|TRBJ2-7|.|TRBD2
CASSLSGGASYEQYF
TGTGCCAGCAGCTTAAGCGGGGGGGCATCCTACGAGCAGTACTTC
>TRBV2|TRBJ2-5|.|.
CASSERRGKTQYF
TGTGCCAGCAGTGAGCGCAGGGGCAAGACCCAGTACTTC
>TRBV5-1|TRBJ2-6|.|TRBD1
CASSPRTGFSGANVLTF
TGCGCCAGCAGTCCTCGGACAGGGTTTTCTGGGGCCAACGTCCTGACTTTC